Below are 8 T cell receptor beta chains sequenced from a single sample in a study of blood T cell repertoires in COVID-19. Sequencing used immunoSEQ multiplex PCR; TCRdb keeps in-frame clones, though not all of them. The sample lists roughly 130,000 clones, around 80% occurring once. The material sequenced was peripheral blood. Receptors were obtained from a woman aged 55 to 70 with acute or convalescent COVID-19.

This sequence joins TRBV12-3 or TRBV12-4 and TRBJ1-3; 7 bases align to TRBD1. This CDR3 comprises 12 residues. J was trimmed by 9 bases and V by 6 bases; bases with no gene match: 5. CDR3 bases: TGTGCCAGCAGAACTCGGGACAGCACCATATATTTT. It is translated as CASRTRDSTIYF.

The J gene is TRBJ1-2, the V gene TRBV10-1; no firm D call. V was trimmed by 2 bases and J by 3 bases, leaving 7 bases between them. Germline V lookup: CDR1 WNHNN, CDR2 SYGVQD (reference sequence). There are 13 residues in the CDR3. The CDR3 coding sequence is TGCGCCAGCAGTGAGAACAGAGACTATGGCTACACCTTC. This encodes CASSENRDYGYTF.

The rearrangement uses TRBV7-9 and TRBJ1-2; D not resolved. V lost 1 base, J lost 5 bases, and 5 bases lay in between. CDR1 is SEHNR and CDR2 is FQNEAQ in the germline V gene (reference sequence). The CDR3 contains 12 residues. The CDR3 loop reads CASSLDGYGYTF. CDR3 DNA: TGTGCCAGCAGCTTAGACGGGTATGGCTACACCTTC.

This clone was recorded once. The V call is TRBV19, the J call TRBJ1-1; TRBD1 matches 9 bases. This CDR3 region has 17 residues. Looked up from germline, CDR1 is LNHDA and CDR2 is SQIVND (reference sequence). Trimming removed 2 bases from V and 1 base from J; junction bases left unmatched: 8. CDR3 in amino acids: CASSIFLTGGTNTEAFF. CDR3 DNA: TGTGCCAGTAGTATATTTTTGACAGGGGGGACGAACACTGAAGCTTTCTTT.

The gene calls are TRBV7-9 and TRBJ1-2, with TRBD1 matching over 8 bases. Trimming at V came to 3 bases and at J to 4 bases, leaving 7 bases not matched to a gene. The CDR3 has 15 amino acids. Per germline, CDR1 SEHNR and CDR2 FQNEAQ (reference sequence). The CDR3 sequence: CASSFLQGAGYGYTF. The CDR3 coding sequence is TGTGCCAGCAGCTTCCTCCAGGGGGCAGGCTATGGCTACACCTTC.

J is TRBJ1-1 and V is TRBV12-5; D is ambiguous. Trimming left V 5 bases short and J 1 base short, with 14 bases between. The CDR3 totals 15 residues. Looked up from germline, CDR1 is LGHNT and CDR2 is FRNRAP. The CDR3 nucleotides read TGTGCTAGTGGTACCCACTTTCGAGGGAACACTGAAGCTTTCTTT. Protein: CASGTHFRGNTEAFF. Filled out from reference TRBV12-5 and TRBJ1-1, the complete variable domain reads DARVTQTPRHKVTEMGQEVTMRCQPILGHNTVFWYRQTMMQGLELLAYFRNRAPLDDSGMPKDRFSAEMPDATLATLKIQPSEPRDSAVYFCASGTHFRGNTEAFFGQGTRLTVV.

This clone was counted between two and nine times. The rearrangement links TRBV24-1 to TRBJ2-4, with TRBD1 identical over 7 bases. The V segment lost 3 bases and the J segment 7 bases; nucleotides outside the gene matches: 8. Germline assignment: CDR1 KGHDR and CDR2 SFDVKD. The CDR3 is 15 amino acids. CDR3 sequence: CATSDGQESGNIQYF. DNA of the CDR3: TGTGCCACCAGTGATGGACAGGAATCGGGGAACATTCAGTACTTC.

V usage is TRBV3-1 (or the pseudogene TRBV3-2) and J usage is TRBJ1-5; no clear D gene. V was trimmed by 3 bases and J by 3 bases, leaving 9 bases between them. This CDR3 region has 14 residues. In germline, CDR1 is LGHDT, CDR2 YNNKEL (reference sequence). The CDR3 is CASSHGGTNQPQHF. DNA of the CDR3: TGTGCCAGCAGCCACGGAGGAACCAATCAGCCCCAGCATTTT.